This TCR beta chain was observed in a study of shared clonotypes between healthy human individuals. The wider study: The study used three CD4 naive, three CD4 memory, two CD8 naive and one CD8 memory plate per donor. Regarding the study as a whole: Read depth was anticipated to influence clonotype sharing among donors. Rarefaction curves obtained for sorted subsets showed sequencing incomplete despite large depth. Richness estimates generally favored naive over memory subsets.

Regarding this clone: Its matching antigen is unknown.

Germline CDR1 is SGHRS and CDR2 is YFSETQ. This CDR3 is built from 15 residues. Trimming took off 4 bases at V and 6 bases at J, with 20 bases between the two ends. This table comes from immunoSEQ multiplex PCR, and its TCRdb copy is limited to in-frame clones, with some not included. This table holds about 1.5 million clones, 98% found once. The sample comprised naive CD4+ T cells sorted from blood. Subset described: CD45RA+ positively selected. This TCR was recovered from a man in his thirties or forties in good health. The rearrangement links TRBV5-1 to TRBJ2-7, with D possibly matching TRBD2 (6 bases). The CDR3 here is CASSPEGGRPLEQYF. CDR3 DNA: TGCGCCAGCAGCCCGGAGGGCGGACGCCCCCTCGAGCAGTACTTC.